Detailed here is one TCR beta chain. Its antigen is still unknown. The sample holds other DNA sequences that translate to the same CDR3. This entry is derived from a study of shared clonotypes between healthy human individuals. Study-level information: Three plates each covered CD4 naive and memory; CD8 naive two, CD8 memory one.

Original analysis: Because ImmunoSEQ provided only junction sequences with no quality scores, the filtering differed. Clones were read by immunoSEQ multiplex PCR, and TCRdb kept only the in-frame ones, dropping some. That table furnishes V, J and clone size, whereas the DNA furnished D and trimming. In the table there are hundreds of thousands of clones, around 96% of which are singletons. Notes on the study in general: Researchers found naive subsets generally carried larger estimated richness than memory subsets.

Naive CD8 isolation took CD45RO-negative cells positively selected for CCR7 and excluded terminally differentiated effector memory CD45RA+ cells. Each of the donors was a healthy adult who was HIV-negative and had not had a recent acute infection or vaccination. Sequenced: naive CD8+ T cells sorted from blood. This sequence was found in a man aged 25-45 years in good health.

The CDR3 spells CASSLLRETQYF. CDR3 coding DNA: TGTGCCAGCAGCTTATTGCGGGAGACCCAGTACTTC. This rearrangement joins TRBV7-9 to TRBJ2-5; D gene unclear. Deletions cut 2 bases from V and 5 bases from J, with 6 bases between. The CDR3 has 12 residues. Germline-derived CDR1 and CDR2 are SEHNR and FQNEAQ (reference sequence).